The 27 T cell receptor beta chains reported below all come from one sample, sequenced in a study of blood T cell repertoires in COVID-19. Repertoires were generated with immunoSEQ multiplex PCR, while TCRdb's copy carries only in-frame clones and drops some. The sample consists of approximately 67,000 clones, approximately 89% of them appearing once. Source material: peripheral blood. Every receptor here comes from a woman aged 60 to 75 with active COVID-19.

The V gene is TRBV7-9, the J gene TRBJ1-6, with 7 bases aligning to TRBD1. CDR1 and CDR2 (germline): SEHNR, FQNEAQ (reference sequence). The CDR3 is 14 residues long. Trimming at V came to 5 bases and at J to 7 bases, leaving 5 bases not matched to a gene. The CDR3 region is CASSGDRDNSPLHF. The CDR3 DNA reads TGTGCCAGCAGCGGAGACAGGGACAATTCACCCCTCCACTTT.

This clone appeared a single time. The chain employs TRBV11-2 and TRBJ2-7, with D possibly matching TRBD1 (5 bases). The CDR3 loop spans 13 amino acids. Germline V gene sequence: CDR1 SGHAT, CDR2 FQNNGV. The V end lost 7 bases, the J end lost 6 bases, and 16 bases lay between the germline ends. CDR3 region: CASTTGHLSEQYF. The CDR3 nucleotides read TGTGCCAGCACTACCGGACATCTTAGCGAGCAGTACTTC.

CDR3 region: CASSLSGSGNEQYF. The CDR3 region has the DNA TGTGCCAGCAGCTTAAGCGGGTCCGGAAACGAGCAGTACTTC. V usage is TRBV7-9 and J usage is TRBJ2-7; tentatively, D is TRBD2 (6 bases). Germline V gene data show CDR1 as SEHNR and CDR2 as FQNEAQ (reference sequence). Trimming cost V 2 bases and J 5 bases, with 13 bases left between them. The CDR3 extends over 14 amino acids.

This clone was picked up a small number of times. The V and J genes are TRBV23-1 and TRBJ1-6; possibly TRBD1 for D (6 bases). TRBV23-1 is noted as an ORF with a role that remains uncertain. V dropped 6 bases and J dropped 10 bases, with 13 bases sitting between them. The CDR3 runs to 13 residues. For the CDR3, the DNA is TGCGCCAGCAGATTTGTTCAGGGGTCACCCCTCCACTTT. This translates into CASRFVQGSPLHF.

The chain recombines TRBV7-2 with TRBJ2-5; TRBD1 matches 8 bases. Looked up from germline, CDR1 is SGHTA and CDR2 is FQGNSA. The CDR3 covers 13 residues. The junction had 8 bases not matched to a gene; V was cut back by 5 bases and J by 9 bases. The CDR3 nucleotides read TGTGCCAGCAGCCCGGACAGGGCCGGGGCCCAGTACTTC. It yields the protein CASSPDRAGAQYF.

The chain combines TRBV18 with TRBJ2-1, with D unresolved. This CDR3 contains 16 residues. V was trimmed by 0 bases and J by 0 bases, leaving 9 bases between them. CDR1 and CDR2 from the germline V gene are KGHSH and LQKENI. CDR3 sequence (DNA): TGTGCCAGCTCACCACCGGTCCTGAGCTCCTACAATGAGCAGTTCTTC. Amino acids: CASSPPVLSSYNEQFF.

Here the CDR3 DNA reads TGTGCCAGCAGCCGGGAGTTCTCCTACAATGAGCAGTTCTTC. Translating it yields CASSREFSYNEQFF. This chain uses TRBV5-5 with TRBJ2-1; D might be TRBD2 (6 bases). Germline V gene sequence: CDR1 SGHKS, CDR2 YYEKEE (reference sequence). Trimming stripped 4 bases from V and 0 bases from J, with 8 bases between. The CDR3 runs to 14 residues.

The CDR3 bases are TGTGCCAGCAGCCGCGGGACAGGGGGAGAGACCCAGTACTTC. It codes for CASSRGTGGETQYF. The chain employs TRBV3-1 (or the pseudogene TRBV3-2) and TRBJ2-5; the match to TRBD1 covers 11 bases. The V and J ends lost 4 bases and 4 bases, in that order; junction bases with no gene match: 2. The CDR3 totals 14 residues. Germline lookup yields CDR1 LGHDT and CDR2 YNNKEL (reference sequence).

The rearrangement links TRBV5-4 to TRBJ2-1; 10 nucleotides match TRBD2. Germline assignment: CDR1 SGHNT and CDR2 YYREEE (reference sequence). Trimming at V came to 2 bases and at J to 4 bases, leaving 3 bases not matched to a gene. This CDR3 has 15 residues. CDR3 sequence: CASSFSGRTYNEQFF. In DNA, the CDR3 is TGTGCCAGCAGCTTTAGCGGGAGGACATACAATGAGCAGTTCTTC.

J is TRBJ1-1 and V is TRBV28; D gene ambiguous. V dropped 2 bases and J dropped 2 bases, with 12 bases sitting between them. Germline V CDR1 and CDR2: MDHEN, SYDVKM. This CDR3 is 15 amino acids long. The CDR3 DNA reads TGTGCCAGCAGTTTACTCGTGCGATCAAACACTGAAGCTTTCTTT. It encodes CASSLLVRSNTEAFF.

This chain uses TRBV3-1 (or the pseudogene TRBV3-2) with TRBJ1-2; the match to TRBD1 covers 9 bases. Germline lookup yields CDR1 LGHDT and CDR2 YNNKEL (reference sequence). CDR3 length: 13 residues. The V and J ends lost 4 bases and 8 bases, in that order; junction bases with no gene match: 5. As DNA, the CDR3 is TGTGCCAGCAGCCCACAGGGGGCCGGGGGCTACACCTTC. This encodes CASSPQGAGGYTF.

The chain has TRBV5-6 and TRBJ2-7; D might be TRBD2 (6 bases). The V gene's germline CDR1 is SGHDT and CDR2 YYEEEE. V shed 1 base and J shed 0 bases, with 11 bases lying between them. This CDR3 spans 15 amino acids. CDR3 bases: TGTGCCAGCAGCTTGAGGAGGGAGAACTCCTACGAGCAGTACTTC. Protein sequence: CASSLRRENSYEQYF. The whole variable domain, filled in from reference TRBV5-6 and TRBJ2-7, reads DAGVTQSPTHLIKTRGQQVTLRCSPKSGHDTVSWYQQALGQGPQFIFQYYEEEERQRGNFPDRFSGHQFPNYSSELNVNALLLGDSALYLCASSLRRENSYEQYFGPGTRLTVT.

The CDR3 loop is CASSYLGNEQFF. CDR3 DNA sequence: TGCGCCAGCAGTTATCTCGGCAATGAGCAGTTCTTC. The chain recombines TRBV23-1 with TRBJ2-1; D not certain. TRBV23-1 is placed among ORFs of uncertain function. Trimming removed 5 bases at V and 6 bases at J, with 8 bases between. The CDR3 runs to 12 residues.

The CDR3 nucleotides are TGTGCCAGCGCTCCGGCAGGTCTAAACTACGAGCAGTACTTC. Protein sequence: CASAPAGLNYEQYF. The chain links TRBV6-5 to TRBJ2-7; no firm D call. V was trimmed by 8 bases and J by 3 bases, leaving 17 bases between them. The CDR3 loop spans 14 amino acids. CDR1 is MNHEY, CDR2 SVGAGI, per germline.

The chain employs TRBV5-1 and TRBJ2-7; the match to TRBD1 covers 8 bases. CDR1 and CDR2 (germline): SGHRS, YFSETQ. The CDR3 has 15 residues. The ends lost 4 bases at V and 0 bases at J; junction bases unmatched: 6. CDR3 in amino acids: CASSPRGQSSYEQYF. CDR3 DNA: TGCGCCAGCAGCCCCAGGGGGCAGAGCTCCTACGAGCAGTACTTC.

J is TRBJ1-2 and V is TRBV20-1; D unclear. The CDR3 has 9 amino acids. V dropped 2 bases and J dropped 8 bases, with 3 bases sitting between them. The germline CDR1 and CDR2 sequences are DFQATT and SNEGSKA (reference sequence). The DNA of the CDR3 is TGCAGTGCTAGACAGGGCTACACCTTC. Protein product: CSARQGYTF.

The genes are TRBV5-1 and TRBJ1-1; possibly TRBD1 for D (5 bases). The V end was cut by 5 bases, the J end by 4 bases, with 18 bases between. The CDR3 consists of 15 residues. Germline CDR1 is SGHRS and CDR2 is YFSETQ. In DNA, the CDR3 is TGCGCCAGCAGTCGCGTAAGAAGGGGTGTCACTGAAGCTTTCTTT. Translating gives CASSRVRRGVTEAFF.

A remark on this clone: One end of the junction fails to match germline, which may point to a read error. The chain recombines TRBV6-1 with TRBJ2-7; D may be TRBD2 (7 bases). The V gene's germline CDR1 is MNHNS and CDR2 SASEGT. The CDR3 is 15 amino acids. CDR3 in DNA: TGTGCCAGCAGGGAAGGGGGAGGGGGCTCCTACGAGCAGTACTTC. Its protein product is CASREGGGGSYEQYF.

The chain has TRBV20-1 and TRBJ2-1; TRBD1 aligns across 7 bases. The germline V gene encodes CDR1 DFQATT and CDR2 SNEGSKA (reference sequence). Trimming took 3 bases from V and 4 from J; bases not matched to a gene: 15. The length of the CDR3 is 17 residues. CDR3 region: CSASSRGRTDWYNEQFF. The CDR3 nucleotides read TGCAGTGCTAGTTCGAGGGGGCGAACGGACTGGTACAATGAGCAGTTCTTC.

V and J are TRBV14 and TRBJ2-1; 14 nucleotides align to TRBD2. The CDR3 covers 17 residues. V gave up 1 base and J gave up 6 bases; unmatched junction bases: 5. Germline-derived CDR1 and CDR2 are SGHDN and FVKESK. For the CDR3, the DNA is TGTGCCAGCAGCCAAGGACGGACTAGCGGGAGGATCAATGAGCAGTTCTTC. This gives the protein CASSQGRTSGRINEQFF.

The V gene is TRBV14, the J gene TRBJ2-2; tentative D call: TRBD2 (5 bases). Germline values: CDR1 SGHDN, CDR2 FVKESK. The ends were cut back, 4 bases at V and 6 bases at J, with 9 bases in the middle. The CDR3 extends over 13 amino acids. CDR3 sequence: CASSLRAAGELFF. The CDR3 DNA follows: TGTGCCAGCAGCCTGAGGGCAGCCGGGGAGCTGTTTTTT. The whole variable domain, remainder taken from reference TRBV14 and TRBJ2-2, is EAGVTQFPSHSVIEKGQTVTLRCDPISGHDNLYWYRRVMGKEIKFLLHFVKESKQDESGMPNNRFLAERTGGTYSTLKVQPAELEDSGVYFCASSLRAAGELFFGEGSRLTVL.

The CDR3 here is CASSPQGGVAFF. As DNA, the CDR3 is TGTGCCAGCAGCCCCCAGGGCGGTGTCGCTTTCTTT. The chain joins TRBV7-8 to TRBJ1-1, with D tentatively TRBD1 (5 bases). The CDR3 extends over 12 amino acids. Germline V gene lookup returns CDR1 SGHVS and CDR2 FQNEAQ. V gave up 5 bases and J gave up 11 bases, with 15 bases separating them.

The gene calls are TRBV7-2 and TRBJ2-3, with 8 bases lining up with TRBD1. The germline gives CDR1 SGHTA, CDR2 FQGNSA. The CDR3 totals 14 residues. V lost 4 bases, J lost 5 bases, and 5 bases stayed unmatched. CDR3 region: CASSSQGAVDTQYF. CDR3 coding DNA: TGTGCCAGCAGCTCTCAGGGGGCCGTAGATACGCAGTATTTT.

V is TRBV6-6 and J is TRBJ1-3; perhaps TRBD1 as D (5 bases). The ends were cut back, 7 bases at V and 0 bases at J, with 10 bases in the middle. CDR1 is MNHNY, CDR2 SVGAGI, per germline (reference sequence). The CDR3 spans 14 residues. The CDR3 here is CASTHGHSGNTIYF. CDR3 in DNA: TGTGCCAGCACCCACGGACACTCTGGAAACACCATATATTTT.

The genes are TRBV5-1 and TRBJ1-1; TRBD1 aligns across 10 bases. Trimming removed 4 bases from V and 13 bases from J; junction bases left unmatched: 10. Per the germline V gene, CDR1 is SGHRS and CDR2 is YFSETQ. There are 13 residues in the CDR3. CDR3 sequence reads: CASSRGQGSVGFF. DNA of the CDR3: TGCGCCAGCAGCAGGGGACAGGGGTCGGTTGGTTTCTTT.

The chain uses TRBV14 and TRBJ2-1; 8 positions agree with TRBD2. Germline V gene data show CDR1 as SGHDN and CDR2 as FVKESK. V trimming: 1 base; J trimming: 3 bases; junction bases outside the gene matches: 11. CDR3 length equals 18 residues. The DNA for the CDR3 is TGTGCCAGCAGCCAAGGGTACTTAGGGACTAGGCACTACAATGAGCAGTTCTTC. Translated: CASSQGYLGTRHYNEQFF.

The chain employs TRBV7-7 and TRBJ2-2; D uncertain. Germline V CDR1 and CDR2: SSHAT, FNYEAQ (reference sequence). This CDR3 contains 13 residues. The CDR3 spells CATSRRHDGELFF. The DNA of the CDR3 is TGTGCTACTTCTCGCAGACACGACGGGGAGCTGTTTTTT. Based on the CDR3 plus reference TRBV7-7 and TRBJ2-2, the full variable domain is GAGVSQSPRYKVTKRGQDVTLRCDPISSHATLYWYQQALGQGPEFLTYFNYEAQPDKSGLPSDRFSAERPEGSISTLTIQRTEQRDSAMYRCATSRRHDGELFFGEGSRLTVL.